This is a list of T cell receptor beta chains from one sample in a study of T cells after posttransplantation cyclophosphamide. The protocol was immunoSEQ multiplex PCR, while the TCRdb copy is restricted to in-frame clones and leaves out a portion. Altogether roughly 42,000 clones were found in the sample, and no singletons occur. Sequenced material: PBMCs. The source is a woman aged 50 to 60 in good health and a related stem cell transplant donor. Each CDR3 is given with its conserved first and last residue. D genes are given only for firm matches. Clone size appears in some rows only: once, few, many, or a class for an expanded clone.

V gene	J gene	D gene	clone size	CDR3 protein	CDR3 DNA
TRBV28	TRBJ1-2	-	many	CASRYTGTLYGYTF	TGTGCCAGCAGATATACCGGGACTCTCTATGGCTACACCTTC
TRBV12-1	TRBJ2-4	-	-	CASSSPGGETKNIQYF	TGTGCCAGCAGCTCCCCGGGGGGGGAGACCAAAAACATTCAGTACTTC
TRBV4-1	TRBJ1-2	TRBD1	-	CASSQPGTGAGYGYTF	TGCGCCAGCAGCCAGCCGGGAACAGGGGCAGGCTATGGCTACACCTTC
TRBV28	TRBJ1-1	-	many	CASSLRSEAFF	TGTGCCAGCAGTTTAAGGAGTGAAGCTTTCTTT
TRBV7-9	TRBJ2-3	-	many	CASSSPGSATDTQYF	TGTGCCAGCAGCTCGCCGGGATCGGCCACAGATACGCAGTATTTT
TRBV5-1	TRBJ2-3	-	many	CASSSVLPDTQYF	TGCGCCAGCAGCAGTGTCCTACCGGATACGCAGTATTTT
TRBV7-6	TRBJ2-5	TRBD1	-	CASSRTGTGGETQYF	TGTGCCAGCAGTCGTACCGGGACAGGGGGGGAGACCCAGTACTTC
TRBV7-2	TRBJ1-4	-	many	CASRQGTGTVF	TGTGCCAGCCGGCAGGGGACGGGGACGGTTTTT
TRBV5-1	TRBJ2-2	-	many	CASSLARQASTGELFF	TGCGCCAGCAGCTTGGCACGACAGGCGAGCACCGGGGAGCTGTTTTTT
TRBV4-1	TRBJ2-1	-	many	CASSQDLSGGQREQFF	TGCGCCAGCAGCCAAGATCTCTCTGGGGGCCAGAGGGAGCAGTTCTTC
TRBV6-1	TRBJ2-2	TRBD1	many	CASSPYRGSGELFF	TGTGCCAGCAGTCCCTACAGGGGGTCCGGGGAGCTGTTTTTT
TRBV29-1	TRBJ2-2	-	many	CRSLKMRANTGELFF	TGCAGATCATTAAAAATGAGGGCGAACACCGGGGAGCTGTTTTTT
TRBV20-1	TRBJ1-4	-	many	CSAQFNEKLFF	TGCAGTGCCCAGTTTAATGAAAAACTGTTTTTT
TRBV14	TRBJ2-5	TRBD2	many	CASSQGSSGTGTKTQYF	TGTGCCAGCAGCCAAGGGTCTAGCGGCACGGGGACGAAGACCCAGTACTTC
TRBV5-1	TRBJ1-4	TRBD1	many	CASSFNGQGGNEKLFF	TGCGCCAGCAGCTTCAACGGACAGGGAGGTAATGAAAAACTGTTTTTT
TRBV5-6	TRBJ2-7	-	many	CASSRQLTYEQYF	TGTGCCAGCAGCCGACAGCTTACCTACGAGCAGTACTTC
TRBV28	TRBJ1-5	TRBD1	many	CASSLAGGGNQPQHF	TGTGCCAGCAGTTTAGCAGGGGGAGGCAATCAGCCCCAGCATTTT
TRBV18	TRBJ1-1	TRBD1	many	CASSGQGSTEAFF	TGTGCCAGCTCAGGACAGGGGTCAACTGAAGCTTTCTTT